Sequencing of this T cell receptor (beta chain) was carried out in a study of blood T cell repertoires in COVID-19. Overall study context: The study drew acute and convalescent COVID-19 samples from the United States, Italy and Spain. From T cells, B-cell-depleted T cells, or PBMCs came the material, which was cDNA or gDNA.

Original processing methods: Reference gene primer amplification in the assay estimated nucleated cell counts. Libraries were prepared by immunoSEQ multiplex PCR; TCRdb keeps only in-frame clonotypes and omits some of them. V and J calls and clone size are given by that table; D and trimming were obtained from the DNA. The data show 200,000 to 250,000 clones, about 85% seen once. The CDR3 loop spans 15 amino acids. The V gene's germline CDR1 is SGHTA and CDR2 FQGNSA. V gave up 2 bases and J gave up 2 bases, with 12 bases separating them. The V gene is TRBV7-2, the J gene TRBJ1-2; possible D gene TRBD1, 5 bases. This TCR derives from a woman aged 18 to 35 who had recovered from COVID-19. Sequenced sample: peripheral blood. As DNA, the CDR3 is TGTGCCAGCAGCTTAACTCTGACAGTGAACTATGGCTACACCTTC. Translating it yields CASSLTLTVNYGYTF.